Listed here are 25 T cell receptor beta chains from one sample, sequenced in a study of blood T cells in healthy people across ages. Sample-barcoded 5' priming and a J-beta primer mix drove a second PCR of roughly 6 to 12 cycles. TCRdb re-derived calls from the 5' RACE reads in MiXCR, one entry per CDR3 protein. The sample holds about 670,000 distinct CDR3 sequences, more than 45% seen once. Sequencing was done on a sample of blood. All receptors derive from a woman older than 75 in good health.

The chain employs TRBV7-2 and TRBJ2-3; no reliable D call. Looked up from germline, CDR1 is SGHTA and CDR2 is FQGNSA. The CDR3 length is 12 residues. The V gene lost 3 bases and the J gene lost 6 bases, with 7 bases spanning the gap. The CDR3 reads CASSFIVDTQYF. CDR3 nucleotide sequence: TGTGCCAGCAGCTTCATAGTGGATACGCAGTATTTT.

Details on this clonotype: A much larger clonotype is one base distant, so this may be a read error. The J gene is TRBJ2-4, the V gene TRBV12-3 or TRBV12-4, with D hard to call. The CDR3 has 15 residues. V was clipped by 4 bases and J by 13 bases, with 23 bases between them. CDR3 sequence reads: CASSSYETVYNEQYF. CDR3 DNA sequence: TGTGCCAGCAGTTCATATGAGACTGTTTACAATGAGCAGTACTTC.

The gene calls are TRBV4-1 and TRBJ2-5; 7 nucleotides align to TRBD1. With the DNA end fitting TRBJ2-7 better, the J assignment may be wrong. The germline gives CDR1 MGHRA, CDR2 YSYEKL. CDR3 size: 15 residues. The CDR3 here is CASSQNQAGGYEQYF. In DNA form, the CDR3 reads TGCGCCAGCAGCCAAAACCAAGCAGGGGGCTACGAGCAGTACTTC.

V gene TRBV5-1 combines with J gene TRBJ2-7; D ambiguous. This CDR3 spans 16 amino acids. Trimming stripped 0 bases from V and 2 bases from J, with 15 bases between. The germline V gene has CDR1 SGHRS and CDR2 YFSETQ. The CDR3 DNA reads TGCGCCAGCAGCTTGGGCCCGGAGACATTAACCTACGAGCAGTACTTC. Amino acid sequence: CASSLGPETLTYEQYF.

This clonotype was counted many times. V usage is TRBV29-1 and J usage is TRBJ2-3; D may be TRBD1 (5 bases). Trimming pared 7 bases from V and 2 bases from J, leaving 13 bases between. This CDR3 contains 13 residues. In germline, CDR1 is SQVTM, CDR2 ANQGSEA. The CDR3 nucleotides are TGCAGCGAAGGTCAGGGCCACACAGATACGCAGTATTTT. Translating gives CSEGQGHTDTQYF.

J is TRBJ2-3 and V is TRBV3-1; weak D call: TRBD2 (6 bases). The CDR3 has 15 residues. Germline V gene sequence: CDR1 LGHDT, CDR2 YNNKEL (reference sequence). Trimming pared 1 base from V and 2 bases from J, leaving 10 bases between. The CDR3 here is CASSQGIADTDTQYF. The CDR3 DNA sequence: TGTGCCAGCAGCCAAGGAATAGCGGACACAGATACGCAGTATTTT.

This clonotype was picked up many times. The chain carries TRBV25-1 and TRBJ2-7, with D possibly TRBD2 on 6 matching bases. Germline CDR1 MGHDK, CDR2 SYGVNS. Between the trimmed V and J ends, which lost 7 bases and 0 bases, there was a span of 19 bases. The CDR3 extends over 16 amino acids. This chain's CDR3 is CASNIRGFRLSYEQYF. For the CDR3, the DNA is TGTGCCAGCAACATCCGGGGGTTTCGACTCTCCTACGAGCAGTACTTC.

The chain is built from TRBV27 and TRBJ1-2; D possibly corresponds to TRBD1 (5 bases). Trimming removed 8 bases from V and 8 bases from J, with 27 bases in between. CDR1 MNHEY and CDR2 SMNVEV come from the germline V gene (reference sequence). The CDR3 runs to 16 residues. The CDR3 is CASHTQGPRRHGGYTF. In nucleotides, the CDR3 is TGTGCCAGCCATACTCAGGGCCCTCGCAGGCACGGCGGCTACACCTTC.

The chain recombines TRBV28 with TRBJ2-3; 7 bases align to TRBD1. The CDR3 runs to 15 residues. Germline CDR1 is MDHEN and CDR2 is SYDVKM. Trimming at V came to 7 bases and at J to 4 bases, leaving 11 bases not matched to a gene. CDR3 in DNA: TGTGCCAGCAACGAAGGGGGCGCCCCCCCAGATACGCAGTATTTT. Encoded protein: CASNEGGAPPDTQYF.

In this sample, this clonotype turned up many times. This chain connects TRBV12-3 or TRBV12-4 to TRBJ2-5, with 9 bases lining up with TRBD2. The CDR3 contains 17 residues. V was clipped by 5 bases and J by 4 bases; unmatched bases: 14. The CDR3: CASSPTRGGGFGETQYF. The CDR3, as DNA: TGTGCCAGCAGTCCGACTCGCGGGGGGGGTTTCGGAGAGACCCAGTACTTC.

The table lists this clonotype with a few counts. V gene TRBV27 combines with J gene TRBJ1-6, with 7 bases identical to TRBD1. V trimming: 5 bases; J trimming: 10 bases; junction bases outside the gene matches: 11. The CDR3 runs 15 residues. CDR1 and CDR2 (germline): MNHEY, SMNVEV (reference sequence). DNA for the CDR3: TGTGCCAGCAGTCTCTCGACAGGGCTAGGATCACCCCTCCACTTT. Its protein is CASSLSTGLGSPLHF.

This clonotype was seen ten or more times. The chain is built from TRBV5-6 and TRBJ2-3; 11 bases fit TRBD2. In germline, CDR1 is SGHDT, CDR2 YYEEEE. J lost 5 bases, V lost 3 bases, and 8 bases had no gene match. CDR3 size: 16 residues. The chain's CDR3 is CASSSRLAGYRDTQYF. CDR3 bases: TGTGCCAGCAGCTCCCGACTAGCGGGGTACAGAGATACGCAGTATTTT.

A few counts support this clonotype. This chain uses TRBV20-1 with TRBJ2-3; D may correspond to TRBD1 or TRBD2 (5 bases each). Germline loops: CDR1 DFQATT, CDR2 SNEGSKA (reference sequence). This CDR3 has 14 amino acids. V dropped 6 bases and J dropped 3 bases, with 16 bases sitting between them. The CDR3 reads CSAKGRGLTDTQYF. The CDR3 nucleotides read TGCAGTGCAAAGGGACGGGGCTTGACAGATACGCAGTATTTT.

The DNA of the CDR3 is TGTGCCAGCAGCCAAGATAGACAGTCCTCCTTACTAAGCTCTGGAAACACCATATATTTT. This codes for CASSQDRQSSLLSSGNTIYF. The V call is TRBV4-2, the J call TRBJ1-3, with D possibly being TRBD1 (5 bases). V dropped 0 bases and J dropped 0 bases, with 21 bases sitting between them. CDR1 is LGHNA and CDR2 is YNFKEQ in the germline V gene. The CDR3 is made up of 20 amino acids.

This clonotype was detected many times. The chain recombines TRBV20-1 with TRBJ1-1; D unclear. CDR1 and CDR2 from the germline V gene are DFQATT and SNEGSKA (reference sequence). The V end lost 3 bases, the J end lost 4 bases, and 15 bases lay between the germline ends. The CDR3 loop spans 14 amino acids. In DNA, the CDR3 is TGCAGTGCTAGTGATCGAAGGGCTGGCACTGAAGCTTTCTTT. Amino acid sequence: CSASDRRAGTEAFF.

This clonotype has a count of ten or more. J is TRBJ2-1 and V is TRBV12-3 or TRBV12-4, with TRBD2 identical over 11 bases. V gave up 6 bases and J gave up 7 bases; unmatched junction bases: 14. The CDR3 consists of 17 residues. The CDR3, as DNA: TGTGCCAGCAGCAACACCCCGAGACTAGCGGGGAGGAATGAGCAGTTCTTC. Its protein is CASSNTPRLAGRNEQFF.

This clonotype was seen only a few times. The chain recombines TRBV30 with TRBJ2-1; TRBD1 matches 8 bases. J lost 9 bases, V lost 3 bases, and 10 bases had no gene match. The CDR3 runs to 14 residues. The germline V gene encodes CDR1 GTSNPN and CDR2 SVGIG (reference sequence). CDR3 DNA: TGTGCCTGGAGCGGGACAGGCTACGAAGGTGAGCAGTTCTTC. Amino acids: CAWSGTGYEGEQFF. The full variable domain, its missing parts supplied by reference TRBV30 and TRBJ2-1, is SQTIHQWPATLVQPVGSPLSLECTVEGTSNPNLYWYRQAAGRGLQLLFYSVGIGQISSEVPQNLSASRPQDRQFILSSKKLLLSDSGFYLCAWSGTGYEGEQFFGPGTRLTVL.

Points on this clonotype: One end of the junction varies from germline; a read error may be responsible. The CDR3 region has the DNA TGTGCCTGCAGTTACTCGAGCACAGGGCGGTTCTCCTACGAGCAGTACTTC. Translated: CACSYSSTGRFSYEQYF. The chain has TRBV6-2 or TRBV6-3 and TRBJ2-5; a weak D match, TRBD1 (6 bases). The end of the DNA aligns better with TRBJ2-7, so the J call may be wrong. The CDR3 has 17 residues. Germline V CDR1 and CDR2: MNHEY, SVGEGT.

With respect to this clonotype: One base away lies a much larger clone, so this may be a sequencing read error. This chain links TRBV3-1 with TRBJ2-3; TRBD2 agrees at 10 bases. The junction had 9 bases not matched to a gene; V was cut back by 5 bases and J by 7 bases. The length of the CDR3 is 15 residues. From germline, CDR1 is LGHDT and CDR2 YNNKEL (reference sequence). As DNA, the CDR3 is TGTGCCAGCAGCTCGGGACGAGCGGGAGGGAATACGCAGTATTTT. Translating it yields CASSSGRAGGNTQYF.

V usage is TRBV7-2 and J usage is TRBJ2-1; 9 bases line up with TRBD2. CDR1 is SGHTA and CDR2 is FQGNSA in the germline V gene. This CDR3 spans 16 amino acids. The V and J ends lost 1 base and 9 bases, in that order; junction bases with no gene match: 10. CDR3 nucleotides: TGTGCCAGCAGCTTAGGCGGGGGGGCCTGGATCCGTGAGCAGTTCTTC. As protein: CASSLGGGAWIREQFF.

The table lists this clonotype with many counts. The chain links TRBV29-1 to TRBJ1-4, with a possible D match to TRBD1 (6 bases). The CDR3 totals 12 residues. The germline gives CDR1 SQVTM, CDR2 ANQGSEA. Trimming shortened V by 8 bases and J by 6 bases, and 13 bases separated the two germline ends. The CDR3 coding sequence is TGCAGCTGTCGACAGGCCGATGAAAAACTGTTTTTT. Translated, it gives CSCRQADEKLFF.

Remarks on this clonotype: This sequence may be a read error, since a much larger clone differs from it by one base. The chain carries TRBV14 and TRBJ1-2; D unclear. The CDR3 contains 13 residues. The V end was cut by 0 bases, the J end by 7 bases, with 9 bases between. CDR1 and CDR2 from the germline V gene are SGHDN and FVKESK. In DNA form, the CDR3 reads TGTGCCAGCAGCCAAGATCGACGGTTTGGCTACACCTTC. Protein: CASSQDRRFGYTF. The entire variable domain, with the rest obtained from reference TRBV14 and TRBJ1-2, is as follows: EAGVTQFPSHSVIEKGQTVTLRCDPISGHDNLYWYRRVMGKEIKFLLHFVKESKQDESGMPNNRFLAERTGGTYSTLKVQPAELEDSGVYFCASSQDRRFGYTFGSGTRLTVV.

This chain uses TRBV2 with TRBJ1-4; D is uncertain. The length of the CDR3 is 14 residues. The V end lost 8 bases, the J end lost 2 bases, and 12 bases lay between the germline ends. The germline CDR1 and CDR2 sequences are SNHLY and FYNNEI. CDR3 sequence (DNA): TGTGCCAGCTTGAGGAGCACCACTAATGAAAAACTGTTTTTT. It codes for CASLRSTTNEKLFF.

The chain uses TRBV12-3 or TRBV12-4 and TRBJ2-7, with 14 nucleotides matching TRBD2. The last part of the DNA fits TRBJ2-5 better; the J call may be wrong. This CDR3 spans 17 amino acids. This CDR3 reads CASSLLLGTSGGETQYF. CDR3 bases: TGTGCCAGCAGTTTATTGTTGGGGACTAGCGGGGGAGAGACCCAGTACTTC.

The chain links TRBV20-1 to TRBJ2-7; 12 bases are shared with TRBD1. The germline V gene encodes CDR1 DFQATT and CDR2 SNEGSKA (reference sequence). Trimming cost V 4 bases and J 6 bases; bases outside gene matches: 4. This CDR3 is 13 amino acids long. CDR3 sequence (DNA): TGCAGTGCTACGGGACAGGGGGCGCGCGAGCAGTACTTC. Translation: CSATGQGAREQYF.